Listed here are 5 T cell receptor beta chains from one sample, sequenced in a study of T cell responses to AZD1222 COVID-19 vaccine. Assay: immunoSEQ multiplex PCR; the TCRdb copy retains only in-frame clones and omits some. The table has some 170,000 clones, roughly 94% seen once; the top ten hold 4.5% to 5.5%. This specimen was peripheral blood, taken 28 days after the second AZD1222 dose. Receptors originate from an adult who received the AZD1222 COVID-19 vaccine.

This chain uses TRBV3-1 (or the pseudogene TRBV3-2) with TRBJ1-4; D not resolved. Germline CDR1 reads LGHDT; CDR2 reads YNNKEL (reference sequence). Trimming took off 0 bases at V and 10 bases at J, with 6 bases between the two ends. This CDR3 is 12 amino acids long. The CDR3 sequence is CASSQEAGKLFF. As DNA, the CDR3 is TGTGCCAGCAGCCAAGAGGCTGGAAAACTGTTTTTT.

In nucleotides, the CDR3 is TGTGCCAGCAGCTTCCTGGGTAGCGCCGACGAGCAGTACTTC. This codes for CASSFLGSADEQYF. The V call is TRBV5-6, the J call TRBJ2-7; tentative D call: TRBD2 (5 bases). Looked up from germline, CDR1 is SGHDT and CDR2 is YYEEEE. This CDR3 is 14 amino acids long. V lost 2 bases and J lost 5, with 14 bases in between.

The count of this clone is one. This sequence joins TRBV9 and TRBJ2-1, with 9 bases aligning to TRBD2. V lost 3 bases to trimming and J lost 1 base; unmatched junction nucleotides: 2. There are 15 residues in the CDR3. Germline CDR1 SGDLS, CDR2 YYNGEE. The CDR3: CASSGSGRSYNEQFF. The CDR3 DNA is TGTGCCAGCAGCGGAAGCGGGAGGTCCTACAATGAGCAGTTCTTC.

The chain employs TRBV2 and TRBJ2-7; tentative D call: TRBD1 (6 bases). The germline gives CDR1 SNHLY, CDR2 FYNNEI. This CDR3 comprises 13 residues. Trimming removed 8 bases from V and 3 bases from J, with 14 bases in between. The CDR3 coding sequence is TGTGCCAGCGGCTGGACAGCTGACTACGAGCAGTACTTC. Its protein product is CASGWTADYEQYF.

V and J are TRBV11-1 and TRBJ2-3; D is uncertain. The CDR3 length is 13 residues. Trimming shortened V by 5 bases and J by 1 base, and 7 bases separated the two germline ends. Germline values: CDR1 SGHAT, CDR2 FQDESV (reference sequence). CDR3 coding DNA: TGTGCCAGCAGCAACACAGGCACAGATACGCAGTATTTT. This translates into CASSNTGTDTQYF.